This T cell receptor beta chain was recorded in a study of technical replicates of blood from a handful of donors. This clone was found once. This CDR3 comprises 14 residues. The junction had 1 base not matched to a gene; V was cut back by 0 bases and J by 6 bases. CDR1 is MNHEY, CDR2 SVGAGI, per germline. Assay: immunoSEQ multiplex PCR; the TCRdb copy retains only in-frame clones and omits some. The sample shows 100,000 or so clones, about 94% of them seen only once. V and J are TRBV6-5 and TRBJ2-2; 7 nucleotides agree with TRBD1. The source material was T cells isolated from PBMCs. This sequence was found in a human donor in good health. The DNA of the CDR3 is TGTGCCAGCAGTTACTCGACAGGGCCCGGGGAGCTGTTTTTT. Its translation: CASSYSTGPGELFF.